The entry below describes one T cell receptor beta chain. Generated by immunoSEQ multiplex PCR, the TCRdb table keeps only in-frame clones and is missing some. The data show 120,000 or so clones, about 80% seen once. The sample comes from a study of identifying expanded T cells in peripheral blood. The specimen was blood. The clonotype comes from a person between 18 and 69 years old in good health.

The CDR3 protein is CASSSYIMNTEAFF. The CDR3 DNA follows: TGTGCCAGCAGCTCGTACATAATGAACACTGAAGCTTTCTTT. The chain combines TRBV5-6 with TRBJ1-1; D is unclear. V was clipped by 3 bases and J by 0 bases, with 9 bases between them. This CDR3 is 14 amino acids long. Germline V gene sequence: CDR1 SGHDT, CDR2 YYEEEE.